The clone carrying this TCR beta chain was counted between two and nine times. Profiled with immunoSEQ multiplex PCR; TCRdb holds only in-frame clones, not every one. This table has tens of thousands of clones, roughly nine tenths appearing once. The data were taken from a study of control samples from healthy donors and cancer patients. This TCR was recovered from a man younger than 40 in good health. The sequenced material came from blood.

This CDR3 reads CASSRFGQGNTEAFF. The CDR3 DNA is TGTGCCAGCAGCCGATTCGGACAGGGGAACACTGAAGCTTTCTTT. V is TRBV5-5 and J is TRBJ1-1; 8 bases match TRBD1. Per germline, CDR1 SGHKS and CDR2 YYEKEE (reference sequence). V was clipped by 4 bases and J by 1 base; unmatched bases: 6. The CDR3 contains 15 residues. The entire variable domain, with the rest obtained from reference TRBV5-5 and TRBJ1-1, is as follows: DAGVTQSPTHLIKTRGQQVTLRCSPISGHKSVSWYQQVLGQGPQFIFQYYEKEERGRGNFPDRFSARQFPNYSSELNVNALLLGDSALYLCASSRFGQGNTEAFFGQGTRLTVV.